This T cell receptor (beta chain) was captured in a study of early T cells in non-severe SARS-CoV-2 infection. Unique molecular identifiers were added to individual cDNA molecules. Using its own MiXCR run on the 5' RACE reads, TCRdb lists one record per CDR3 protein. The sample gives 20,000 to 25,000 distinct CDR3 sequences, 4.5% of which show up once; about 7.8% is in the top ten. This CDR3 spans 11 amino acids. Germline V lookup: CDR1 SQVTM, CDR2 ANQGSEA. The V gene lost 4 bases and the J gene lost 7 bases, with 10 bases spanning the gap. Sequenced material: whole blood. This clonotype was obtained from an adult who was a healthcare worker with PCR-confirmed SARS-CoV-2 infection or an uninfected control (not recorded which). This rearrangement joins TRBV29-1 to TRBJ1-1; D is unresolved. CDR3 nucleotides: TGCAGCGTTGCAAATGGGGATGAAGCTTTCTTT. This encodes CSVANGDEAFF.